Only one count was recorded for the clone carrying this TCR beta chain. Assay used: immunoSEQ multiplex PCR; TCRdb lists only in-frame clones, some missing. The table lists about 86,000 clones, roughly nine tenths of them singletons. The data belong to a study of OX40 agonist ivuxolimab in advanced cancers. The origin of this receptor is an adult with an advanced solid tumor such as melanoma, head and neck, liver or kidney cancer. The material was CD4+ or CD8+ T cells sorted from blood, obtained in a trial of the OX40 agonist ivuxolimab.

CDR3: CASSQDSNQPQHF. For the CDR3, the DNA is TGCGCCAGCAGCCAAGACAGCAATCAGCCCCAGCATTTT. This chain links TRBV4-1 with TRBJ1-5; D is ambiguous. Germline V gene lookup returns CDR1 MGHRA and CDR2 YSYEKL. The CDR3 is made up of 13 amino acids. Trimming cost V 0 bases and J 1 base, with 1 base left between them.